The rows below give T cell receptor beta chains drawn from one sample of a study of early T cells in non-severe SARS-CoV-2 infection. TCRdb used MiXCR to reprocess the 5' RACE reads, holding one entry per CDR3 protein. This table holds tens of thousands of distinct CDR3 sequences, roughly 4.8% found once. The source material was whole blood. The receptors stem from an adult who was a healthcare worker with PCR-confirmed SARS-CoV-2 infection or an uninfected control (not recorded which). Both conserved end residues are part of each CDR3.

V gene,J gene,CDR3 protein
TRBV29-1,TRBJ1-2,CSVSGGYTF
TRBV10-3,TRBJ2-3,CAISEVASGVTDTQYF
TRBV10-3,TRBJ1-6,CAISDQGINFDNSPLHF
TRBV29-1,TRBJ2-3,CSVDTDTQYF
TRBV25-1,TRBJ2-7,CASSERGSGSSYEQYF
TRBV18,TRBJ1-1,CASSPGTYEAFF
TRBV12-3/TRBV12-4,TRBJ2-7,CASTGTSGIPGAYEQYF
TRBV7-9,TRBJ2-3,CASSMPGLAGGSSTDTQYF
TRBV6-5,TRBJ2-1,CASSSLGVGNEQFF
TRBV2,TRBJ2-3,CASSRIDYTDTQYF
TRBV4-2,TRBJ2-3,CASSQGGSGGGDTQYF
TRBV9,TRBJ2-7,CASSVSPSYEQYF
TRBV2,TRBJ2-2,CASTASGGIGELFF
TRBV7-9,TRBJ2-3,CASSLAAGGPEDTQYF
TRBV12-3/TRBV12-4,TRBJ1-6,CASSKGRGVLSPLHF
TRBV11-2,TRBJ2-2,CASRQPGGHKNTGELFF
TRBV4-1,TRBJ1-2,CASSQELFSYGYTF
TRBV14,TRBJ1-1,CASSQEVRGEAFF
TRBV7-9,TRBJ2-5,CASSPSGGFMETQYF
TRBV11-1,TRBJ1-1,CASSSGGGNEAFF
TRBV5-1,TRBJ2-1,CASSLSGRGGANEQFF
TRBV6-1,TRBJ1-1,CASSGGQRAEAFF
TRBV10-3,TRBJ2-5,CAIRDREETQYF
TRBV11-2,TRBJ2-7,CASSLDRSGEQYF
TRBV29-1,TRBJ1-1,CSAGTLNTEAFF
TRBV12-3/TRBV12-4,TRBJ2-1,CASSLGGGEQFF
TRBV10-3,TRBJ1-4,CAISGDSGRKKLFF
TRBV20-1,TRBJ1-1,CSARWGHLNTEAFF
TRBV20-1,TRBJ2-5,CSAREGLAGDGQYF
TRBV25-1,TRBJ1-1,CASTHLGNTEAFF
TRBV6-6,TRBJ1-2,CASSAGTDYGYTF
TRBV18,TRBJ2-1,CASSEGFYNEQFF
TRBV19,TRBJ1-2,CASSPPLSNYGYTF
TRBV29-1,TRBJ2-3,CSVEDSTDTQYF
TRBV18,TRBJ1-1,CASSSGTDTEAFF
TRBV30,TRBJ1-4,CAWSAGREGKKLFF
TRBV19,TRBJ2-3,CASQLGDTQYF
TRBV12-3/TRBV12-4,TRBJ1-2,CASSRPGRANYGYTF
TRBV3-1,TRBJ2-7,CASTGEEGGYEQYF
TRBV5-6,TRBJ1-6,CASSSRGQTSPLHF
TRBV5-1,TRBJ1-1,CASSITGDTEAFF
TRBV6-2/TRBV6-3,TRBJ2-7,CASSSISYEQYF
TRBV15,TRBJ2-1,CATSGRWYNEQFF
TRBV5-1,TRBJ2-5,CASSLLSPSGETQYF
TRBV18,TRBJ1-1,CASSSDGSGNTEAFF
TRBV12-3/TRBV12-4,TRBJ2-1,CASSPGQSLPNEQFF
TRBV12-3/TRBV12-4,TRBJ1-2,CASYSLLYGYTF
TRBV12-3/TRBV12-4,TRBJ2-1,CASSLTSASSYNEQFF
TRBV7-9,TRBJ2-1,CASSIGALGEQFF
TRBV10-2,TRBJ1-1,CASSEIRRVPEAFF